This TCR beta chain was identified during a study of blood T cell repertoires in COVID-19 (dated by TCRdb to between 2020 and 2021). Background on the whole study: Samples covering the acute and convalescent phases of COVID-19 were provided by collaborators in the United States, Italy and Spain. The repertoires were released in a freely available public database meant as a resource for research on the immune response to SARS-CoV-2. The prospective study material was composed of cDNA or gDNA derived from T cells, B-cell-depleted T cells, or PBMCs. Samples were obtained from the ongoing ImmuneRACE study (first 160 participants) and from roughly 1,300 subjects provided by 6 global collaborators. Deeply sampled blood TCRbeta repertoires from subjects exposed to, actively infected with, or recovered from COVID-19 were included in the dataset. Nearly every sample came with metadata listing a de-identified subject ID, COVID-19 status, age in years and sex. Where available, HLA class I and class II types were obtained from metadata supplied by the sample provider rather than from assay-based typing.

TCRbeta CDR3 regions were amplified from genomic DNA by means of the immunoSEQ Assay, a bias-controlled multiplex PCR. The study's processing was this. Nucleated cell counts per sample were estimated from amplification of reference gene primers within the assay. To quantify the absolute abundance of each unique TCRbeta CDR3 rearrangement, sequence reads were collapsed and filtered. For each sample, productive Simpson clonality was calculated as the square root of Simpson's diversity index across productive rearrangements. The immuneACCESS repertoire file appears here via TCRdb, limited to in-frame rearrangements. These files lack a portion of the clones; in checked studies, under half of the deficit traces to unresolved V genes, and the cause of the others is not known. V and J calls and clone size follow that table, whereas D and trimming were derived from the DNA. This sample is represented by about 260,000 clones; over 75% of them were singletons. Over 0.55% of the sample rests with the top ten.

Whole blood was collected in K2EDTA tubes by collaborating institutions according to the institutions' own protocols. For TCRbeta analysis, collaborators shipped samples as frozen whole blood, isolated PBMCs, or DNA extracted from either of those sample types. Broad study findings and their caveats: The quantity of clinical and demographic metadata differed by source and by participant and was supplied without curation.

As for this clone: It has no known antigen specificity. Per-base qualities were not stored, and no clone one base away is much larger.

Reading the germline V gene gives CDR1 SNHLY and CDR2 FYNNEI. The CDR3 runs 17 residues from the cysteine to the phenylalanine. This entry keeps only the CDR3 DNA: 51 bases, framed from base 1. V lost 1 base and J lost 2 bases, and the count of bases not matched to a germline gene is 10. This chain is built from TRBV2 and TRBJ2-7; 8 central nucleotides agree with TRBD2. This clonotype originated in a human donor in a cohort sampled during active COVID-19. The sequenced sample consisted of peripheral blood. The base sequence is TGTGCCAGCAGTGAAGAGTCCCTGGCGGGGGGAACCTACGAGCAGTACTTC. It specifies CASSEESLAGGTYEQYF.